This T cell receptor (beta chain) is drawn from a study of T cell repertoires in cytomegalovirus infection. Looking at the study overall: Public signatures in TCR beta pointed to CMV infection and matching HLA type.

Findings and caveats of the study: The ex vivo response was dominated by HLA-C-restricted CMV-specific TCR beta clonotypes.

Looked up from germline, CDR1 is ENHRY and CDR2 is SYGVKD. The ends were cut back, 4 bases at V and 4 bases at J, with 15 bases in the middle. This CDR3 spans 15 amino acids. This clonotype was detected only a few times. Antigen: not known. TCRdb redid the calling of the reads with MiXCR, one entry per CDR3 protein. The table lists approximately 910,000 distinct CDR3 sequences, around 30% of them singletons. The starting material was cultured CD8+ T cells from PBMCs, obtained from culture after CMV antigen stimulation. The J gene is TRBJ2-3, the V gene TRBV10-3, with D perhaps being TRBD1 or TRBD2 (6 bases each). The TCR originated in a human donor in good health (CMV status not recorded). Some clones in this sample may be carry-over from other donors' samples. DNA for the CDR3: TGTGCCATCAGTGCTCCGGGGGCTAAATCAGATACGCAGTATTTT. Amino acids: CAISAPGAKSDTQYF.